These T cell receptor beta chains were read from a single sample in a study of blood T cell repertoires in COVID-19. Clones were read by immunoSEQ multiplex PCR, and TCRdb kept only the in-frame ones, dropping some. Of under 200,000 clones listed, about four fifths were seen once; the top ten hold around 7%. Sequenced sample: peripheral blood. The receptors were gathered from an older man with active or convalescent COVID-19. Each CDR3 is given with its conserved first and last residue. D genes are given only for firm matches. Where a row states a size, it is once, few, many or the class of an expanded clone; other rows omit it.

clone_size j_call v_call d_call cdr3_length cdr3_aa cdr3_nt
NA TRBJ2-7 TRBV5-1 TRBD1 15 CASSLTPGQGARQYF TGCGCCAGCAGCTTGACTCCGGGACAGGGGGCTCGCCAGTACTTC
NA TRBJ2-3 TRBV7-9 NA 13 CASRRARTDTQYF TGTGCCAGCCGGCGGGCGCGCACAGATACGCAGTATTTT
NA TRBJ1-5 TRBV30 NA 13 CAWSPSGWQPQHF TGTGCCTGGAGTCCTTCCGGTTGGCAGCCCCAGCATTTT
NA TRBJ2-1 TRBV9 TRBD2 15 CATSVTSGTGGEQFF TGTGCCACCAGCGTGACTAGCGGAACGGGGGGGGAGCAGTTCTTC
NA TRBJ1-2 TRBV6-5 NA 15 CASSYSLRQALGYTF TGTGCCAGCAGTTACTCGTTACGGCAGGCCTTGGGCTACACCTTC
NA TRBJ2-1 TRBV4-2 TRBD2 17 CASSQEGLAEIYNEQFF TGTGCCAGCAGCCAAGAGGGACTAGCGGAGATCTACAATGAGCAGTTCTTC
NA TRBJ1-3 TRBV19 TRBD1 14 CASSIGTGGNTIYF TGTGCCAGTAGTATTGGGACAGGGGGAAACACCATATATTTT
NA TRBJ1-5 TRBV18 TRBD1 16 CASSAQGGAPGEPQHF TGTGCCAGCTCAGCGCAGGGGGGAGCCCCCGGGGAGCCCCAGCATTTT
NA TRBJ2-7 TRBV10-3 NA 14 CAISRGSQAYEQYF TGTGCCATCAGTCGGGGGTCCCAAGCCTACGAGCAGTACTTC
once TRBJ2-2 TRBV9 TRBD2 17 CASSPKGTSGSTGELFF TGTGCCAGCAGTCCCAAAGGGACTAGCGGGAGCACCGGGGAGCTGTTTTTT
NA TRBJ1-1 TRBV30 TRBD1 15 CAWSTRTGGSGEAFF TGTGCCTGGAGTACTCGGACAGGGGGATCCGGTGAAGCTTTCTTT
NA TRBJ2-3 TRBV6-5 NA 14 CASTERGFRDTQYF TGTGCCAGCACCGAACGGGGTTTTAGGGATACGCAGTATTTT
NA TRBJ2-3 TRBV5-4 NA 14 CASSTGTDTDTQYF TGTGCCAGCAGCACCGGGACTGACACAGATACGCAGTATTTT
NA TRBJ2-7 TRBV6-4 TRBD2 11 CASSDPSGGVF TGTGCCAGCAGTGATCCTAGCGGGGGTGTCTTC
NA TRBJ1-4 TRBV29-1 NA 12 CSVKGENEKLFF TGCAGCGTTAAGGGGGAGAATGAAAAACTGTTTTTT
few TRBJ1-2 TRBV7-9 TRBD1 14 CASSHRQGAIGYTF TGTGCCAGCAGCCATCGACAGGGGGCCATCGGCTACACCTTC
NA TRBJ2-1 TRBV20-1 TRBD2 14 CSASSSGVYNEQFF TGCAGTGCTAGTTCTAGCGGGGTGTACAATGAGCAGTTCTTC
once TRBJ2-7 TRBV5-1 NA 17 CASSLGGGELTPREQYF TGCGCCAGCAGCTTGGGAGGGGGAGAACTGACCCCCCGGGAGCAGTACTTC
NA TRBJ1-1 TRBV9 NA 15 CASSVVGHSNTEAFF TGTGCCAGCAGCGTAGTCGGACACTCGAACACTGAAGCTTTCTTT
NA TRBJ2-3 TRBV5-1 TRBD2 16 CASSLNLAGPRDTQYF TGCGCCAGCAGCCTTAACCTAGCGGGGCCCCGAGATACGCAGTATTTT
NA TRBJ1-6 TRBV3-1/TRBV3-2 NA 14 CASSQDFGNSPLHF TGTGCCAGCAGCCAAGATTTCGGGAATTCACCCCTCCACTTT
many TRBJ1-2 TRBV10-1 TRBD1 16 CASSEPIQETGAGYTF TGCGCCAGCAGTGAGCCGATACAAGAAACAGGGGCTGGCTACACCTTC
NA TRBJ1-5 TRBV7-9 NA 13 CASSLGRNQPQHF TGTGCCAGCAGCTTAGGGCGCAATCAGCCCCAGCATTTT
NA TRBJ2-5 TRBV7-9 NA 13 CASSQFGGETQYF TGTGCCAGCAGCCAGTTCGGGGGAGAGACCCAGTACTTC
NA TRBJ2-3 TRBV12-5 TRBD2 18 CASGLGGSLAGVTDTQYF TGTGCTAGTGGTTTGGGGGGATCTTTAGCGGGAGTCACAGATACGCAGTATTTT
NA TRBJ1-4 TRBV30 TRBD1 11 CAWSEGGVLFF TGTGCCTGGAGTGAAGGGGGCGTTCTGTTTTTT
once TRBJ2-5 TRBV5-4 TRBD1 15 CASSRAGQGGETQYF TGTGCCAGCAGCAGGGCGGGACAGGGGGGTGAGACCCAGTACTTC
NA TRBJ2-5 TRBV30 NA 14 CAWNLLGDQETQYF TGTGCCTGGAATCTGTTAGGGGACCAAGAGACCCAGTACTTC
NA TRBJ2-5 TRBV18 TRBD2 15 CASSPTGLAGETQYF TGTGCCAGCTCACCAACCGGACTAGCGGGAGAGACCCAGTACTTC
few TRBJ2-1 TRBV30 NA 14 CAWSRESQRNEQFF TGTGCCTGGTCTCGGGAAAGTCAGAGGAATGAGCAGTTCTTC
NA TRBJ2-7 TRBV6-5 TRBD1 15 CASSYSGQGAYEQYF TGTGCCAGCAGTTACTCCGGACAGGGGGCCTACGAGCAGTACTTC
NA TRBJ1-4 TRBV7-9 NA 15 CASSTGQFINEKLFF TGTGCCAGCAGCACTGGACAGTTTATTAATGAAAAACTGTTTTTT
NA TRBJ2-2 TRBV6-5 NA 16 CASSYVGRGNTGELFF TGTGCCAGCAGTTACGTCGGCAGGGGTAACACCGGGGAGCTGTTTTTT
once TRBJ1-1 TRBV18 NA 16 CASSPRQGSMNTEAFF TGTGCCAGCTCACCACGCCAGGGGTCGATGAACACTGAAGCTTTCTTT
few TRBJ1-2 TRBV4-1 TRBD1 18 CASSQEPVMTGSNYGYTF TGCGCCAGCAGCCAAGAACCGGTGATGACAGGGTCTAACTATGGCTACACCTTC
NA TRBJ2-6 TRBV5-5 NA 20 CASSLASSGTFYSGANVLTF TGTGCCAGCAGCTTGGCCTCCAGCGGCACTTTCTACTCTGGGGCCAACGTCCTGACTTTC
NA TRBJ1-4 TRBV5-1 NA 14 CASSLQGWGEKLFF TGCGCCAGCAGCTTACAGGGATGGGGTGAAAAACTGTTTTTT
NA TRBJ2-1 TRBV18 NA 16 CASSPPAYRSYNEQFF TGTGCCAGCTCACCACCTGCCTACCGCTCCTACAATGAGCAGTTCTTC
NA TRBJ1-1 TRBV5-1 NA 13 CASSPGLDTEAFF TGCGCCAGCAGCCCCGGACTTGACACTGAAGCTTTCTTT
few TRBJ2-1 TRBV27 TRBD2 15 CASRLLADNYNEQFF TGTGCCAGCAGACTACTAGCGGACAACTACAATGAGCAGTTCTTC
few TRBJ1-4 TRBV6-5 NA 12 CASGWSGEKLFF TGTGCCAGCGGGTGGTCAGGTGAAAAACTGTTTTTT
NA TRBJ1-3 TRBV15 NA 16 CATSMDRIFSGNTIYF TGTGCCACCAGCATGGACAGAATATTCTCTGGAAACACCATATATTTT
NA TRBJ2-2 TRBV25-1 NA 14 CASSVTFGTGELFF TGTGCCAGCAGTGTAACTTTCGGCACCGGGGAGCTGTTTTTT
few TRBJ1-1 TRBV18 TRBD1 17 CASSPNAVRQGETEAFF TGTGCCAGCTCACCAAATGCAGTCAGGCAGGGGGAAACTGAAGCTTTCTTT
few TRBJ2-3 TRBV5-4 TRBD1 16 CASSSTGDDRTDTQYF TGTGCCAGCAGCTCTACAGGGGACGATCGGACAGATACGCAGTATTTT
NA TRBJ2-1 TRBV18 TRBD2 16 CASSPPSSGRYNEQFF TGTGCCAGCTCACCACCTTCTAGCGGGAGATACAATGAGCAGTTCTTC
NA TRBJ1-1 TRBV10-3 TRBD1 13 CAIRTGGPTEAFF TGTGCCATCAGGACAGGGGGCCCCACTGAAGCTTTCTTT
NA TRBJ2-3 TRBV7-2 TRBD2 15 CASNRGLAGVDTQYF TGTGCCAGCAACAGGGGACTAGCGGGGGTAGATACGCAGTATTTT